This TCR beta chain originates from a study of long-term antiretroviral therapy in people with HIV. Findings and limits, study-wide: The ART regimens used between about 2004 and 2017 may be less effective than current ones. Every time point showed a repertoire led by clones expanded before ART.

V gave up 5 bases and J gave up 4 bases, with 7 bases separating them. The length of the CDR3 is 12 residues. The V gene's germline CDR1 is MNHEY and CDR2 SVGAGI. Researchers ran immunoSEQ v3.0 at survey level. The protocol was immunoSEQ multiplex PCR, while the TCRdb copy is restricted to in-frame clones and leaves out a portion. The sample holds about 43,000 clones, about 95% seen once. Until DNA extraction, the samples held between about 0.85-10 million cryopreserved PBMC. Worth noting for this clone: What it recognizes is unknown.

Here the sequenced sample was unsorted PBMCs, taken 9 to 9.5 years after starting antiretroviral therapy. V gene TRBV6-5 combines with J gene TRBJ2-3; no reliable D call. The source of this sequence is a man aged 25-45 years with HIV. CDR3 residues: CASSPAPDTQYF. The CDR3 region has the DNA TGTGCCAGCAGTCCAGCCCCAGATACGCAGTATTTT.